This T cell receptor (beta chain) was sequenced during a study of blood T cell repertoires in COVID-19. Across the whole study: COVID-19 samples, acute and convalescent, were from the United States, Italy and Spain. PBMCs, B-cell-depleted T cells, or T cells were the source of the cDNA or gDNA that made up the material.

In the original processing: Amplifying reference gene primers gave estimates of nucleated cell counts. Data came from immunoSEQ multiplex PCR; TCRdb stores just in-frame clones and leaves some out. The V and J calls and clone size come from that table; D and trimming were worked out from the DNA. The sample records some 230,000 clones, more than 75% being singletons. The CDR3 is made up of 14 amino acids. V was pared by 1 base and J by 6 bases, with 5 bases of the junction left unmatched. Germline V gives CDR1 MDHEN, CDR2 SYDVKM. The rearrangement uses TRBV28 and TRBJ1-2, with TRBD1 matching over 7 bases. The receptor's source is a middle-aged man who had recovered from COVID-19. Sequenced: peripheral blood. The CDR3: CASSLYTGVHGYTF. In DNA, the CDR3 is TGTGCCAGCAGTTTATACACAGGGGTTCATGGCTACACCTTC.